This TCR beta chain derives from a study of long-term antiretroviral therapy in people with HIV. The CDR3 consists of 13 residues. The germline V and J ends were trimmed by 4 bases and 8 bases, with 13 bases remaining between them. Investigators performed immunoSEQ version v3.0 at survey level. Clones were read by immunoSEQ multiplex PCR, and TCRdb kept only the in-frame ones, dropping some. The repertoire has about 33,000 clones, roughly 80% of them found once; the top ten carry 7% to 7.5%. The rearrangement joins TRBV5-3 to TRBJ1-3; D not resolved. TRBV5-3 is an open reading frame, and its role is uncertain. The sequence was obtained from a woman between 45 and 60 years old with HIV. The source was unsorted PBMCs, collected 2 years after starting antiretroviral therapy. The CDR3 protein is CARSGKGGHTIYF. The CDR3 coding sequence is TGTGCCAGAAGCGGAAAGGGAGGACACACCATATATTTT.